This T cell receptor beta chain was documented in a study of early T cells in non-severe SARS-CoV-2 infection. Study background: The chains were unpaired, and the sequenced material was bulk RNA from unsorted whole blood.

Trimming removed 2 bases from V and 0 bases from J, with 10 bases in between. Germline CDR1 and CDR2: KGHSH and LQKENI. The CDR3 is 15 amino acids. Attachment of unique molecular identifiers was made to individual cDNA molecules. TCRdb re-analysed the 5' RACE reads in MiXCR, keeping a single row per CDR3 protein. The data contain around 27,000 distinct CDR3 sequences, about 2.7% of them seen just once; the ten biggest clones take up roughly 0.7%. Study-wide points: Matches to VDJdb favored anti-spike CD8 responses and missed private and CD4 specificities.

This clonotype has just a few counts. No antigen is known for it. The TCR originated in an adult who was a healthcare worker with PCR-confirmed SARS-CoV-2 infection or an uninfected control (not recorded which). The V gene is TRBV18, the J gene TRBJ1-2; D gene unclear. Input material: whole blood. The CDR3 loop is CASSPSSGANYGYTF. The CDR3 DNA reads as TGTGCCAGCTCACCATCTTCGGGAGCTAACTATGGCTACACCTTC.